What follows describes a single T cell receptor (beta chain). Its antigen is unidentified. This sample was included in a study of T cell repertoires in cytomegalovirus infection. On the study more broadly: Evidence of both CMV infection and a matching HLA type came from public TCR beta signatures. Regarding the study as a whole: Pooled public TCR beta family frequency picked out CMV carriers with the relevant HLA. Dominating the ex vivo response were HLA-C-restricted CMV-specific TCR beta clonotypes.

TCRdb analysed the reads with MiXCR anew, one entry per CDR3 protein. The sample carries fewer than 550,000 distinct CDR3 sequences, 16% recorded once. The CDR3 is 14 residues long. CDR1 SGHRS and CDR2 YFSETQ come from the germline V gene. With V trimmed by 4 bases and J by 5 bases, 8 bases remained unmatched. The specimen sequenced was CD8+ T cells from PBMCs. The chain links TRBV5-1 to TRBJ2-7, with 8 bases fitting TRBD2. The receptor was isolated from a human donor in good health (CMV status not recorded). Some clones in this sample may be carry-over from other donors' samples. In DNA, the CDR3 is TGCGCCAGCAGCGCGGGACTAGTTTTGCACGAGCAGTACTTC. This gives the protein CASSAGLVLHEQYF.